The rows below give T cell receptor beta chains drawn from one sample of a study of blood T cell repertoires in COVID-19. This table comes from immunoSEQ multiplex PCR, and its TCRdb copy is limited to in-frame clones, with some not included. The data hold 200,000 to 250,000 clones, with 82% observed a single time. The sample consisted of peripheral blood. Receptor source: a woman older than 75 with acute or convalescent COVID-19. Both conserved end residues are part of each CDR3. Fields, in order: clone size, V gene, D gene, J gene, CDR3 protein, CDR3 DNA. The D gene is left open where the match is weak. Only part of the rows carry a size: once, few, many, or a class if the clone is expanded.

clone size: -; V gene: TRBV2; D gene: TRBD1; J gene: TRBJ1-5; CDR3 protein: CASVEAGGPGNQPQHF; CDR3 DNA: TGTGCCAGCGTGGAGGCAGGGGGACCGGGGAATCAGCCCCAGCATTTT
clone size: -; V gene: TRBV19; D gene: -; J gene: TRBJ2-3; CDR3 protein: CASSGGSTDTQYF; CDR3 DNA: TGTGCCAGTTCCGGCGGTAGCACAGATACGCAGTATTTT
clone size: -; V gene: TRBV9; D gene: TRBD1; J gene: TRBJ2-1; CDR3 protein: CASSAQGASSYNEQFF; CDR3 DNA: TGTGCCAGCAGCGCACAGGGGGCTTCTTCCTACAATGAGCAGTTCTTC
clone size: -; V gene: TRBV9; D gene: -; J gene: TRBJ1-2; CDR3 protein: CASSITGRYGYTF; CDR3 DNA: TGTGCCAGCAGCATTACAGGAAGATATGGCTACACCTTC
clone size: few; V gene: TRBV28; D gene: TRBD1; J gene: TRBJ1-6; CDR3 protein: CASSPNSGTGFSPLHF; CDR3 DNA: TGTGCCAGCAGTCCTAACTCCGGGACAGGGTTTTCACCCCTCCACTTT
clone size: few; V gene: TRBV6-5; D gene: TRBD2; J gene: TRBJ2-1; CDR3 protein: CATSPASGRGEQFF; CDR3 DNA: TGTGCCACCTCCCCCGCTAGCGGGAGAGGTGAGCAGTTCTTC
clone size: -; V gene: TRBV7-9; D gene: TRBD2; J gene: TRBJ2-5; CDR3 protein: CASSPRTSGTEETQYF; CDR3 DNA: TGTGCCAGCAGCCCCCGGACTAGCGGGACAGAAGAGACCCAGTACTTC
clone size: -; V gene: TRBV18; D gene: -; J gene: TRBJ1-2; CDR3 protein: CASSPGDTNYGYTF; CDR3 DNA: TGTGCCAGCTCACCCGGGGACACAAACTATGGCTACACCTTC
clone size: -; V gene: TRBV7-2; D gene: -; J gene: TRBJ2-2; CDR3 protein: CASSLRGGTNTGELFF; CDR3 DNA: TGTGCCAGCAGCCTAAGGGGGGGTACGAACACCGGGGAGCTGTTTTTT
clone size: -; V gene: TRBV7-9; D gene: -; J gene: TRBJ2-2; CDR3 protein: CASSFVTGELFF; CDR3 DNA: TGTGCCAGCAGCTTCGTCACCGGGGAGCTGTTTTTT
clone size: -; V gene: TRBV2; D gene: -; J gene: TRBJ2-5; CDR3 protein: CASRRGETQYF; CDR3 DNA: TGTGCCAGCAGGCGGGGTGAGACCCAGTACTTC
clone size: -; V gene: TRBV30; D gene: -; J gene: TRBJ2-1; CDR3 protein: CAWSVRGLSSYNEQFF; CDR3 DNA: TGTGCCTGGAGTGTAAGAGGCCTCAGCTCCTACAATGAGCAGTTCTTC
clone size: -; V gene: TRBV7-8; D gene: -; J gene: TRBJ1-5; CDR3 protein: CASSPGGTVHQPQHF; CDR3 DNA: TGTGCCAGCAGCCCCGGGGGGACGGTGCACCAGCCCCAGCATTTT
clone size: -; V gene: TRBV10-2; D gene: -; J gene: TRBJ2-2; CDR3 protein: CASKGQPNTGELFF; CDR3 DNA: TGCGCCAGCAAGGGACAACCGAACACCGGGGAGCTGTTTTTT
clone size: -; V gene: TRBV28; D gene: TRBD2; J gene: TRBJ2-1; CDR3 protein: CASSLRLAGDNEQFF; CDR3 DNA: TGTGCCAGCAGTTTAAGACTAGCGGGAGACAATGAGCAGTTCTTC
clone size: -; V gene: TRBV14; D gene: -; J gene: TRBJ2-5; CDR3 protein: CASKRGTNLQETQYF; CDR3 DNA: TGTGCCAGCAAAAGGGGGACTAATCTCCAAGAGACCCAGTACTTC
clone size: -; V gene: TRBV7-2; D gene: TRBD1; J gene: TRBJ2-3; CDR3 protein: CASARDSTSTDTQYF; CDR3 DNA: TGTGCCAGCGCCCGGGACAGCACTAGCACAGATACGCAGTATTTT
clone size: -; V gene: TRBV6-5; D gene: -; J gene: TRBJ2-7; CDR3 protein: CASSYSLVGLYEQYF; CDR3 DNA: TGTGCCAGCAGTTACTCGCTAGTCGGTCTCTACGAGCAGTACTTC
clone size: -; V gene: TRBV6-1; D gene: TRBD1; J gene: TRBJ1-6; CDR3 protein: CASSEERGRVSPLHF; CDR3 DNA: TGTGCCAGCAGTGAAGAGAGGGGGCGGGTTTCACCCCTCCACTTT
clone size: -; V gene: TRBV5-6; D gene: TRBD2; J gene: TRBJ2-5; CDR3 protein: CASSFLGLGQETQYF; CDR3 DNA: TGTGCCAGCAGCTTTTTAGGACTAGGACAAGAGACCCAGTACTTC
clone size: -; V gene: TRBV7-2; D gene: TRBD1; J gene: TRBJ1-6; CDR3 protein: CASSLGTGIVYSPLHF; CDR3 DNA: TGTGCCAGCAGCTTAGGGACAGGGATAGTTTATTCACCCCTCCACTTT
clone size: -; V gene: TRBV6-2/TRBV6-3; D gene: TRBD1; J gene: TRBJ2-7; CDR3 protein: CASSRARQGDYEQYF; CDR3 DNA: TGTGCCAGCAGTCGGGCTAGGCAGGGGGACTACGAGCAGTACTTC
clone size: -; V gene: TRBV6-2/TRBV6-3; D gene: TRBD2; J gene: TRBJ2-3; CDR3 protein: CASSYPSGGASRVIADTQYF; CDR3 DNA: TGTGCCAGCAGTTACCCTAGCGGGGGGGCCTCAAGAGTTATCGCAGATACGCAGTATTTT
clone size: -; V gene: TRBV5-1; D gene: TRBD1; J gene: TRBJ1-3; CDR3 protein: CASRLTGDYSGNTIYF; CDR3 DNA: TGCGCCAGCAGACTGACAGGGGACTACTCTGGAAACACCATATATTTT
clone size: -; V gene: TRBV4-2; D gene: -; J gene: TRBJ1-3; CDR3 protein: CASTPPGAIGNTIYF; CDR3 DNA: TGTGCCAGCACCCCCCCAGGGGCGATTGGAAACACCATATATTTT
clone size: -; V gene: TRBV7-2; D gene: -; J gene: TRBJ1-5; CDR3 protein: CASTQGISLHQPQHF; CDR3 DNA: TGTGCCAGCACCCAGGGGATCTCCCTCCATCAGCCCCAGCATTTT
clone size: -; V gene: TRBV7-9; D gene: TRBD1; J gene: TRBJ1-1; CDR3 protein: CASRDDRANTEAFF; CDR3 DNA: TGTGCCAGCAGGGACGACAGGGCGAACACTGAAGCTTTCTTT